This T cell receptor (beta chain) was observed in a study of cytomegalovirus exposure and HLA in healthy donors (dated by TCRdb to about 2017). About the full investigation: According to an earlier analysis of around 600 of the donors, roughly 180 million T cells yielded 120 million or so unique TCR beta sequences and 276 Gb of sequence data. Among around 400 genotyped donors of the cohort, an average of roughly 230,000 unique TCR beta nucleotide sequences was sequenced per donor, of which about 19% were non-productive. All discovery cohort repertoires had been generated on a single sequencing platform. The T cell repertoires of around 730 subjects were profiled by immunosequencing and related to cytomegalovirus serostatus. The aim of the study was to test whether cataloging public T cell receptors could identify signatures of past pathogen exposure. About five DR-DQ haplotypes were treated as single units for association and clustering because of strong linkage in the cohort. Donor age, sex, ethnicity and CMV serostatus were collected together with the repertoire data. To decide whether each TCR beta V gene segment behaved as functional or pseudogenic, an earlier analysis of fewer than 750 of the donors relied on high-throughput TCR beta sequencing. A later genetic analysis took genome-wide SNP genotypes for about 65% of the roughly 670 donors and used that subset as a discovery cohort. The later analysis used no new phenotypic data to find candidate immune exposures, relying instead on TCR beta sequences and their occurrence across donors. A later analysis re-examined previously published TCR beta repertoires from over 500 donors and added high-resolution HLA genotyping to investigate patterns of TCR occurrence. Typing coverage varied by locus: about 620-640 donors for A, B, C, DRB1 and DQB1; roughly 510 for DQA1; 600 to 610 for DPA1; some 470 for DPB1. An early release that covered roughly 600 HLA-typed donors contained approximately 300 gigabases of sequencing data and about 93 million unique TCR sequences. The genetic ancestry cluster associated with self-reported Caucasian donors included roughly 84% of the approximately 400 genotyped donors. Besides the first cohort of 666 subjects, a separate validation cohort made up of some 110 different subjects was used. Both class I and class II loci were covered by HLA typing, at four-digit resolution. High-throughput TCR immunosequencing, statistical association of individual TCRs with disease status, and machine learning were combined to predict cytomegalovirus infection status.

Library preparation used the immunoSEQ multiplex PCR assay. The multiplex PCR relied on a mix of 60 forward primers for TCR Vbeta segments and 13 reverse primers for TCR Jbeta segments. A multiplex PCR assay on genomic DNA amplified the CDR3 region of rearranged TCR beta genes. On the Illumina HiSeq System, the amplified TCR beta libraries were sequenced as 87-base-pair reads. Under the source paper's analysis protocol: A later analysis tallied roughly 76 million unique TCR beta chains across the 610 or so repertoires, and about 12 million of those chains were shared by two or more donors. To remove PCR and sequencing errors, raw reads were error-corrected and collapsed into unique sequences using a nearest-neighbor algorithm that merged closely related sequences. CDR3 sequences were aligned to IMGT reference sequences to assign V, D and J gene segments. For a sequence to be retained, a match of at least six nucleotides to both a V gene segment and a J gene segment was required. A rearrangement was called productive if the CDR3 had no stop codons and remained in frame with V and J, and every other rearrangement was called non-productive. Following IMGT convention, CDR3 was defined as the stretch from the second conserved V-encoded cysteine up to the conserved J-encoded phenylalanine. The earlier analysis of about 610 of the donors excluded any sequence lacking an unambiguous match to a single V gene segment. An earlier analysis of fewer than 750 of the donors classified V segments as functional when productive rearrangements were above 56.7% and as segregating when the standard deviation between donors was above 5%. A statistical classification framework was built to diagnose cytomegalovirus status from the catalog of TCR beta chain sequences. In a later analysis, TCR nucleotide sequences were compared against IMGT/GENE-DB human TR gene sequences so that V and J genes could be assigned. A later analysis assigned CDR3 sequences and most-parsimonious VDJ recombination scenarios with the TCRdist pipeline. In a later analysis, each TCR beta chain was defined by its CDR3 amino acid sequence together with its V-gene family, and reads without a unique V-gene family were excluded. In a later analysis, around 600 highly shared, low-generation-probability nucleotide sequences were removed to address suspected cross-contamination and a sequencing artifact. A later analysis calculated a clonal expansion index for each public chain from normalized within-repertoire ranks of inferred template counts. In a later analysis, generation probabilities were computed using a VDJ recombination model fitted to out-of-frame rearrangements, and the results were checked against IGoR. Hypergeometric tests were used in a later analysis to score TCR-TCR, TCR-HLA and TCR-CMV co-occurrence, with a repertoire-size bias correction applied to the TCR pairs. A later analysis estimated false discovery rates by permuting HLA or CMV assignments 20 times. In a later analysis, co-occurring TCRs were grouped using DBSCAN, and TCRdist sequence similarity was added for clustering within HLA-allele-positive subsets. Co-occurrence clustering excluded repertoires with fewer than 30,000 or more than 120,000 public chains, plus five with anomalous nucleotide sharing. In TCRdb, the immuneACCESS table is reduced to in-frame sequences with V and J assigned. These tables do not hold every clone; where another copy was compared, an unresolved V gene accounts for under half, and the others remain unexplained. V and J calls and clone size are as listed in that table; D and trimming were resolved from the DNA. The sample table holds some 130,000 clones, of which over 60% were seen once. Jointly, the top ten make up under 1.5% of the sample.

The cohort was made up of around 720 healthy bone marrow donors. At the time of sampling, every cohort member was nominally healthy, though immune exposures that went unrecorded were likely present. The donor tested CMV seropositive and was one of the 289 seropositive cohort members. A peripheral blood sample was provided by each donor, and peripheral blood mononuclear cells were used for TCR beta sequencing. Genomic DNA was extracted from the blood cell samples with the Qiagen DNeasy Blood Extraction Kit. Turning to this clone: The antigen this receptor binds is unknown. No base-level quality is on record; no much larger clone is a single base apart.

CDR1 and CDR2, looked up from the germline V gene, are SGHRS and YFSETQ. A distance of 12 bases separates the germline ends of V and J, which lose 0 bases and 2 bases respectively. The CDR3 goes from the cysteine to the phenylalanine over 15 residues. Just the 45-base CDR3 DNA is kept, in frame starting at base 1. Findings and caveats that apply to the study as a whole: The 87-base-pair reads could not distinguish some IMGT-functional V segments, including TRBV6-2 and TRBV6-3, so those segments were excluded. According to a later analysis, most CMV-associated TCR beta chains appeared to be HLA-restricted, and the HLA associations seemed to be driven largely by CMV exposure. According to a later genetic analysis, donors in an Asian-associated ancestry cluster had fewer N-insertions in productive TCRs than the roughly 700-donor mean. When HLA alleles, especially DR and DQ, strongly co-occurred, TCR associations were difficult to assign to individual alleles. The cohort was sequenced for TCR beta chains only, and without alpha or paired-chain data the features that could be detected were limited. Across donors, most TCR sequences were observed very rarely, whereas some public TCRs were present in many individuals. Sequencing depth was assumed to be roughly uniform across donors in the presence/absence analyses, though that assumption may not hold. In an earlier analysis of over 550 of the donors, most TCR beta V segments were observed in productive rearrangements about 87% or about 30% of the time, broadly matching IMGT annotations. The study listed 164 TCR beta chains as associated with cytomegalovirus. It was suggested by the authors that the approach could potentially be generalized to other disease states and immunological phenotypes. Several of the top co-occurrence clusters appeared to be linked to parvovirus B19, influenza, CMV and Epstein-Barr virus, according to a later analysis. Specific HLA alleles were associated with roughly 16,000 TCR beta sequences at a false discovery rate of 0.05 in a later analysis. Correlated functional status among segregating V segments might be attributable to linkage disequilibrium, but an unknown experimental factor could not be ruled out. Compared with equally common non-associated chains, HLA-associated TCR beta chains in a later analysis were more clonally expanded and had lower generation probabilities. A further reported finding was that TCR beta sequences accurately predicted the HLA-A and HLA-B alleles for most subjects in the first cohort. A later analysis found that TCR association rates varied across HLA loci, with DRB1 alleles showing the most associated TCRs and HLA-C alleles the fewest. Cytomegalovirus status was reported to be diagnosed by the classifier with high specificity and sensitivity in both the original and validation cohorts. Because HLA typing was missing for some donors at each locus, association tests included only the typed subset. Immune exposure information for the cohort was limited to CMV serostatus. A group of highly shared sequence variants was considered likely to be a technical artifact of the sequencing pipeline. In a later genetic analysis, a missense DCLRE1C variant was associated with V-gene and J-gene trimming of TCR beta chains, and the association was replicated in an independent cohort. A few of the identified cytomegalovirus-associated TCR beta chains were confirmed in vitro to be specific for cytomegalovirus antigens. The earlier analysis of some 560 of the donors excluded 15 to 20 rarely observed V segments, including chromosome 9 orphons, because counts were too low.

This TCR came from a male donor in good health and CMV-seropositive. Recombination connected TRBV5-1 to TRBJ2-7; the D region possibly corresponds to TRBD1 (5 bases align). Input material: PBMCs. The CDR3: CASSLGQGWTYEQYF. The base sequence is TGCGCCAGCAGCTTGGGGCAGGGTTGGACCTACGAGCAGTACTTC.